These 26 T cell receptor beta chains share one sample of origin, sequenced in a study of T cells in Graves' hyperthyroidism and ophthalmopathy. TCR beta CDR3 region amplification was performed from RNA transcripts. A first-round RT-PCR of the TCR CDR3 used the HTBI primer set. TCRdb reprocessed the multiplex PCR reads via MiXCR and lists one record per CDR3 protein. The sample contains hundreds of thousands of distinct CDR3 sequences, roughly 14% of which appear only once. Sequenced material: blood. All receptors come from a woman between 40 and 55 years old with Graves' ophthalmopathy.

This clonotype was seen many times. The rearrangement uses TRBV9 and TRBJ1-1; D not resolved. The CDR3 has 15 residues. Trimming shortened V by 0 bases and J by 0 bases, and 9 bases separated the two germline ends. Germline V gene lookup returns CDR1 SGDLS and CDR2 YYNGEE. The CDR3 protein is CASSVGPEVNTEAFF. As DNA, the CDR3 is TGTGCCAGCAGCGTAGGCCCCGAAGTGAACACTGAAGCTTTCTTT.

This clonotype was counted at least ten times. This chain's CDR3 is CASSSTGDRGGNGYTF. The CDR3 nucleotides are TGTGCCAGCAGTTCCACGGGGGACCGTGGAGGAAATGGCTACACCTTC. J is TRBJ1-2 and V is TRBV6-2 or TRBV6-3; tentatively, D is TRBD1 (5 bases). The length of the CDR3 is 16 residues. The V gene's germline CDR1 is MNHEY and CDR2 SVGEGT. Trimming removed 4 bases from V and 6 bases from J, with 21 bases in between.

This clonotype was counted at least ten times. The rearrangement links TRBV28 to TRBJ1-2; maybe TRBD1 (6 bases). V shed 4 bases and J shed 5 bases, with 11 bases lying between them. The CDR3 runs 13 residues. The germline CDR1 and CDR2 sequences are MDHEN and SYDVKM. The DNA for the CDR3 is TGTGCCAGCAGTTCCAGGGGAGATTATGGCTACACCTTC. Translating gives CASSSRGDYGYTF.

This clonotype was detected a few times. This chain connects TRBV29-1 to TRBJ2-2, with 8 bases matching TRBD1. The CDR3 loop spans 15 amino acids. Germline V gene lookup returns CDR1 SQVTM and CDR2 ANQGSEA. V lost 4 bases to trimming and J lost 0 bases; unmatched junction nucleotides: 4. The CDR3 DNA sequence: TGCAGCGTTGTGCGACAGGGGTCGAACACCGGGGAGCTGTTTTTT. Translated: CSVVRQGSNTGELFF.

This clonotype was seen more than once but under ten times. This rearrangement joins TRBV19 to TRBJ2-1; the match to TRBD2 covers 7 bases. The CDR3 runs to 15 residues. With 3 bases clipped from V and 3 bases from J, the junction kept 5 bases outside the gene matches. Germline V gives CDR1 LNHDA, CDR2 SQIVND (reference sequence). The CDR3 DNA reads as TGTGCCAGTAGTATGGCTTCTAGCGGCTACAATGAGCAGTTCTTC. This codes for CASSMASSGYNEQFF.

This clonotype was found a few times. The chain joins TRBV20-1 to TRBJ2-4, with D maybe TRBD1 (6 bases). This CDR3 has 12 residues. CDR1 and CDR2 (germline): DFQATT, SNEGSKA (reference sequence). Trimming cost V 6 bases and J 10 bases, with 16 bases left between them. CDR3 nucleotide sequence: TGCAGTGCAACCCGGGACACCGGAATTCAGTACTTC. Translation gives CSATRDTGIQYF.

This clonotype occurred a few times. The chain links TRBV27 to TRBJ2-7; D is unresolved. Germline V gene sequence: CDR1 MNHEY, CDR2 SMNVEV (reference sequence). V was shortened by 4 bases and J by 5 bases, with 15 bases between the two germline ends. CDR3 length: 14 amino acids. CDR3 residues: CASSSRLEKDEQYF. The CDR3 DNA sequence: TGTGCCAGCAGTTCCCGATTGGAAAAGGACGAGCAGTACTTC.

This clonotype has more than one count but fewer than ten. This may stem from a read error, because a much larger clone lies one nucleotide away. The chain links TRBV5-1 to TRBJ2-2; the D gene is possibly TRBD2 (5 bases). The CDR3 length is 13 residues. CDR1 and CDR2 (germline): SGHRS, YFSETQ. The CDR3 protein is CASSWTNTGELLF. For the CDR3, the DNA is TGCGCCAGCAGTTGGACCAACACCGGGGAGCTGCTTTTT.

V usage is TRBV30 and J usage is TRBJ1-2, with D perhaps matching TRBD1 (5 bases). The germline V gene has CDR1 GTSNPN and CDR2 SVGIG (reference sequence). The ends were cut back, 0 bases at V and 4 bases at J, with 12 bases in the middle. The CDR3 has 14 amino acids. CDR3 coding DNA: TGTGCCTGGAGTGTACAAGGGACCCCCTATGGCTACACCTTC. This codes for CAWSVQGTPYGYTF.

This clonotype showed up many times. The V call is TRBV19, the J call TRBJ2-5, with a weak D call TRBD2 (7 bases). V gave up 5 bases and J gave up 2 bases, with 21 bases separating them. Germline CDR1 and CDR2: LNHDA and SQIVND (reference sequence). The CDR3 runs to 17 residues. The CDR3 sequence: CASSPPVWGGRQETQYF. CDR3 DNA sequence: TGTGCCAGTAGTCCCCCGGTCTGGGGGGGCCGACAAGAGACCCAGTACTTC.

This clonotype occurred a few times. This chain uses TRBV14 with TRBJ1-2; the D gene is possibly TRBD1 (5 bases). Germline lookup yields CDR1 SGHDN and CDR2 FVKESK. CDR3 size: 14 residues. The V gene lost 1 base and the J gene lost 4 bases, with 10 bases spanning the gap. The CDR3 loop is CASSQGPGPYGYTF. The CDR3 DNA reads as TGTGCCAGCAGCCAAGGTCCAGGGCCCTATGGCTACACCTTC.

At least ten counts were recorded for this clonotype. The V call is TRBV28, the J call TRBJ2-2; 8 bases agree with TRBD1. This CDR3 has 14 residues. Germline V gene data show CDR1 as MDHEN and CDR2 as SYDVKM. CDR3 amino acids: CGSGGGPNTGELFF. CDR3 in DNA: TGTGGTTCAGGGGGCGGACCGAACACCGGGGAGCTGTTTTTT.

This clonotype was detected ten times or more. The rearrangement links TRBV6-1 to TRBJ1-2, with TRBD1 matching over 11 bases. The CDR3 covers 13 residues. V lost 7 bases, J lost 8 bases, and 6 bases stayed unmatched. The germline gives CDR1 MNHNS, CDR2 SASEGT. CDR3 protein: CASNLGTGGGYTF. The CDR3 nucleotides are TGTGCCAGCAACCTCGGGACAGGGGGAGGCTACACCTTC.

Regarding this clonotype: A much larger clone differs by one base, so this may be a read error. V and J are TRBV5-1 and TRBJ2-7; possibly TRBD1 for D (5 bases). This CDR3 has 14 residues. Germline CDR1 and CDR2: SGHRS and YFSETQ. V lost 3 bases and J 2 bases, leaving 12 bases between the germline ends. The CDR3 loop reads CASSSLGEAYEQYF. In DNA, the CDR3 is TGCGCCAGCAGCTCTTTAGGGGAAGCCTACGAGCAGTACTTC.

This clonotype was counted ten times or more. The chain recombines TRBV19 with TRBJ1-5, with TRBD1 as a possible D gene (6 bases). The V end was cut by 2 bases, the J end by 7 bases, with 9 bases between. The germline gives CDR1 LNHDA, CDR2 SQIVND (reference sequence). This CDR3 has 13 amino acids. CDR3 nucleotide sequence: TGTGCCAGTAGTATACAGGGGAGCCAGCCCCAGCATTTT. This encodes CASSIQGSQPQHF. Combining the CDR3 with reference TRBV19 and TRBJ1-5 gives the whole variable domain DGGITQSPKYLFRKEGQNVTLSCEQNLNHDAMYWYRQDPGQGLRLIYYSQIVNDFQKGDIAEGYSVSREKKESFPLTVTSAQKNPTAFYLCASSIQGSQPQHFGDGTRLSIL.

In this sample, this clonotype turned up many times. The V call is TRBV2, the J call TRBJ2-5, with TRBD2 as a possible D gene (5 bases). V shed 7 bases and J shed 3 bases, with 12 bases lying between them. The CDR3 extends over 13 amino acids. The germline V gene encodes CDR1 SNHLY and CDR2 FYNNEI. The CDR3 coding sequence is TGTGCCAGCACACGAGCGGATAAAGAGACCCAGTACTTC. Translated, it gives CASTRADKETQYF. The variable domain in full, completed from reference TRBV2 and TRBJ2-5, reads EPEVTQTPSHQVTQMGQEVILRCVPISNHLYFYWYRQILGQKVEFLVSFYNNEISEKSEIFDDQFSVERPDGSNFTLKIRSTKLEDSAMYFCASTRADKETQYFGPGTRLLVL.

Many counts were recorded for this clonotype. The CDR3 is CASSINDRDNEAFF. In DNA form, the CDR3 reads TGTGCCAGTAGTATTAACGACAGGGACAATGAAGCTTTCTTT. The chain joins TRBV19 to TRBJ1-1, with 7 bases matching TRBD1. Germline trimming cut 3 bases from V and 7 bases from J; bases unmatched to any gene: 8. The CDR3 loop spans 14 amino acids. The germline V gene encodes CDR1 LNHDA and CDR2 SQIVND (reference sequence).

This clonotype occurred a few times. The gene calls are TRBV27 and TRBJ2-7, with 12 positions matching TRBD2. The CDR3 loop spans 16 amino acids. Germline V gives CDR1 MNHEY, CDR2 SMNVEV (reference sequence). The ends lost 5 bases at V and 3 bases at J; junction bases unmatched: 8. The CDR3 DNA follows: TGTGCCAGCAGTCTGCGGACTAGCGGGGCTAGCTACGAGCAGTACTTC. Translation gives CASSLRTSGASYEQYF.

This clonotype was observed at least ten times. CDR3 bases: TGCGCCAGCAGCCAAGATATTGGTGGGTCGGGCACAGATACGCAGTATTTT. Its protein product is CASSQDIGGSGTDTQYF. The chain joins TRBV4-3 to TRBJ2-3; D remains unclear. The CDR3 is made up of 17 amino acids. Germline V gene sequence: CDR1 LGHNA, CDR2 YSLEER. V lost 0 bases and J 1 base, leaving 14 bases between the germline ends.

This clonotype appeared many times. V and J are TRBV2 and TRBJ2-2; TRBD2 matches 9 bases. The germline V gene has CDR1 SNHLY and CDR2 FYNNEI. The ends lost 4 bases at V and 2 bases at J; junction bases unmatched: 2. The CDR3 is 15 residues long. The CDR3 region is CASSGLAVNTGELFF. For the CDR3, the DNA is TGTGCCAGCAGTGGACTAGCGGTTAACACCGGGGAGCTGTTTTTT.

This clonotype occurred many times. The junction differs from germline at one of its ends, possibly a read error. The V and J genes are TRBV2 and TRBJ2-7; unclear D gene. Germline V gene data show CDR1 as SNHLY and CDR2 as FYNNEI. This CDR3 region has 13 residues. The CDR3: CASSGANSYEQCF. The CDR3, as DNA: TGTGCCAGCAGCGGAGCGAACTCCTACGAGCAGTGCTTC. The full variable domain, its missing parts supplied by reference TRBV2 and TRBJ2-7, is EPEVTQTPSHQVTQMGQEVILRCVPISNHLYFYWYRQILGQKVEFLVSFYNNEISEKSEIFDDQFSVERPDGSNFTLKIRSTKLEDSAMYFCASSGANSYEQCFGPGTRLTVT.

This clonotype was observed a handful of times. The chain links TRBV10-3 to TRBJ1-5; D gene unclear. This CDR3 is 15 amino acids long. Per germline, CDR1 ENHRY and CDR2 SYGVKD. V was cut by 0 bases and J by 0 bases, with 6 bases left in between. CDR3 bases: TGTGCCATCAGTGAGTCGAATTATAGCAATCAGCCCCAGCATTTT. Translation: CAISESNYSNQPQHF.

As for this clonotype: This may stem from a read error, because a much larger clone lies one nucleotide away. The rearrangement links TRBV29-1 to TRBJ2-5; TRBD2 might be the D (5 bases). This CDR3 is built from 12 residues. The V end lost 5 bases, the J end lost 2 bases, and 9 bases lay between the germline ends. Per the germline V gene, CDR1 is SQVTM and CDR2 is ANQGSEA. The CDR3 reads CSVIPGQETQYF. The CDR3 DNA sequence: TGCAGCGTTATTCCGGGACAAGAGACCCAGTACTTC. Full variable domain (rest looked up from reference TRBV29-1 and TRBJ2-5): SAVISQKPSRDICQRGTSLTIQCQVDSQVTMMFWYRQQPGQSLTLIATANQGSEATYESGFVIDKFPISRPNLTFSTLTVSNMSPEDSSIYLCSVIPGQETQYFGPGTRLLVL.

This rearrangement joins TRBV6-7 to TRBJ1-5; 8 positions match TRBD1. TRBV6-7 is treated as an ORF (open reading frame) with a function not yet certain. The trim removed 6 bases at V and 6 bases at J, leaving 10 bases unmatched. This CDR3 has 15 amino acids. This CDR3 reads CASRKDRAGRQPQHF. CDR3 bases: TGTGCCAGCAGAAAGGACAGGGCGGGTCGTCAGCCCCAGCATTTT.

This clonotype has at least ten counts. V and J are TRBV7-8 and TRBJ1-3; D is ambiguous. Germline loops: CDR1 SGHVS, CDR2 FQNEAQ. The CDR3 consists of 15 residues. V dropped 2 bases and J dropped 4 bases, with 12 bases sitting between them. CDR3 amino acids: CASSLYGWWGNTIYF. CDR3 sequence (DNA): TGTGCCAGCAGCTTATACGGATGGTGGGGAAACACCATATATTTT.

This clonotype was seen many times. The chain has TRBV5-1 and TRBJ2-7, with D possibly matching TRBD1 (6 bases). Germline CDR1 and CDR2: SGHRS and YFSETQ. V lost 4 bases, J lost 4 bases, and 9 bases lay in between. The CDR3 has 12 residues. The CDR3 is CASSTGLYEQYF. The CDR3 nucleotides read TGCGCCAGCAGCACAGGGCTGTACGAGCAGTACTTC.